This note documents a single T cell receptor (beta chain) sequence. No antigen is known for it. The entry originates in a study of cytomegalovirus exposure and HLA in healthy donors. Clones were read by immunoSEQ multiplex PCR, and TCRdb kept only the in-frame ones, dropping some. The sample consists of 90,000 to 130,000 clones, roughly 89% of them appearing once. Germline V gene sequence: CDR1 SEHNR, CDR2 FQNEAQ (reference sequence). The CDR3 spans 16 residues. V gave up 4 bases and J gave up 10 bases, with 20 bases separating them. Study-wide findings and caveats: A later analysis found first-cohort TCR clusters tended to co-occur in the 100 to 150 validation repertoires.

The rearrangement links TRBV7-9 to TRBJ1-6; perhaps TRBD1 as D (5 bases). The specimen sequenced was PBMCs. This TCR was recovered from a woman in her late teens or twenties in good health and CMV-seronegative. CDR3 bases: TGTGCCAGCAGCTCCCTCACGGGGGACCTAGACTCACCCCTCCACTTT. It encodes CASSSLTGDLDSPLHF.